The 20 T cell receptor beta chains given below trace back to one sample, sequenced in a study of cytomegalovirus exposure and HLA in healthy donors. PCR amplification relied on 60 Vbeta primers (plus 13 Jbeta primers). The method was immunoSEQ multiplex PCR; TCRdb's version includes in-frame clones alone and lacks a portion of them. The data show some 140,000 clones, 79% seen once. Sequenced: PBMCs. Receptors were obtained from a man aged 35-49 years in good health and CMV-seropositive.

The CDR3 protein is CASSPGTGGRGTEAFF. CDR3 DNA: TGTGCCAGCTCACCAGGGACAGGGGGCCGGGGCACTGAAGCTTTCTTT. V and J are TRBV18 and TRBJ1-1, with 12 bases aligning to TRBD1. Germline V gene data show CDR1 as KGHSH and CDR2 as LQKENI. This CDR3 is 16 amino acids long. V was pared by 2 bases and J by 4 bases, with 5 bases of the junction left unmatched. Full variable domain (rest looked up from reference TRBV18 and TRBJ1-1): NAGVMQNPRHLVRRRGQEARLRCSPMKGHSHVYWYRQLPEEGLKFMVYLQKENIIDESGMPKERFSAEFPKEGPSILRIQQVVRGDSAAYFCASSPGTGGRGTEAFFGQGTRLTVV.

The chain uses TRBV28 and TRBJ2-5; D may be TRBD2 (5 bases). Trimming removed 2 bases at V and 5 bases at J, with 9 bases between. CDR3 size: 13 residues. Germline assignment: CDR1 MDHEN and CDR2 SYDVKM. Here the CDR3 reads CASSLEGRETQYF. The CDR3 nucleotides are TGTGCCAGCAGTTTAGAGGGTAGGGAGACCCAGTACTTC.

The chain uses TRBV6-5 and TRBJ2-7, with 12 bases identical to TRBD2. Germline CDR1 is MNHEY and CDR2 is SVGAGI. This CDR3 has 15 amino acids. The trim removed 4 bases at V and 3 bases at J, leaving 4 bases unmatched. The CDR3, as DNA: TGTGCCAGCAGTTCCCCGACTAGCGGGAGCTACGAGCAGTACTTC. The encoded protein is CASSSPTSGSYEQYF.

The V call is TRBV7-2, the J call TRBJ1-1; 7 nucleotides line up with TRBD1. Germline lookup yields CDR1 SGHTA and CDR2 FQGNSA. J lost 2 bases, V lost 1 base, and 1 base had no gene match. CDR3 size: 14 residues. The CDR3 nucleotides are TGTGCCAGCAGCTTAGTAGGGGGCAACACTGAAGCTTTCTTT. Translated: CASSLVGGNTEAFF.

J is TRBJ2-7 and V is TRBV5-4, with D perhaps TRBD2 (5 bases). The CDR3 is 16 residues long. V dropped 4 bases and J dropped 0 bases, with 17 bases sitting between them. Germline V lookup: CDR1 SGHNT, CDR2 YYREEE (reference sequence). CDR3 protein: CASSRRTSSSSYEQYF. The CDR3 DNA reads as TGTGCCAGCAGCCGCCGAACCTCTAGCAGCTCCTACGAGCAGTACTTC. The full variable domain, its missing parts supplied by reference TRBV5-4 and TRBJ2-7, is ETGVTQSPTHLIKTRGQQVTLRCSSQSGHNTVSWYQQALGQGPQFIFQYYREEENGRGNFPPRFSGLQFPNYSSELNVNALELDDSALYLCASSRRTSSSSYEQYFGPGTRLTVT.

This rearrangement joins TRBV27 to TRBJ2-1; 10 nucleotides align to TRBD2. The CDR3 has 15 residues. J lost 9 bases, V lost 3 bases, and 8 bases had no gene match. The germline V gene has CDR1 MNHEY and CDR2 SMNVEV (reference sequence). The CDR3 nucleotides are TGTGCCAGCAGTTTGGCTAGCGGGAGAATAAGTGAGCAGTTCTTC. Its translation: CASSLASGRISEQFF.

The chain carries TRBV19 and TRBJ2-7, with 10 positions matching TRBD2. The V gene's germline CDR1 is LNHDA and CDR2 SQIVND (reference sequence). Unmatched junction bases numbered 7, after V lost 5 bases and J lost 3 bases. There are 15 residues in the CDR3. CDR3 protein: CASSPWSGRDYEQYF. For the CDR3, the DNA is TGTGCCAGTAGTCCATGGAGCGGGAGGGACTACGAGCAGTACTTC.

The J gene is TRBJ2-1, the V gene TRBV6-1; D is possibly TRBD2 (7 bases). Per germline, CDR1 MNHNS and CDR2 SASEGT. Trimming stripped 7 bases from V and 3 bases from J, with 16 bases between. This CDR3 has 15 amino acids. The CDR3 DNA sequence: TGTGCCAGCATCTTTAGGGGGGGAAACTACAATGAGCAGTTCTTC. Translated: CASIFRGGNYNEQFF.

The chain recombines TRBV19 with TRBJ2-7, with D tentatively TRBD2 (6 bases). Between the trimmed V and J ends, which lost 6 bases and 3 bases, there was a span of 15 bases. The V gene's germline CDR1 is LNHDA and CDR2 SQIVND (reference sequence). The CDR3 loop spans 14 amino acids. The CDR3 DNA reads as TGTGCCAGTAGACGGACTACAGGTAACTACGAGCAGTACTTC. Protein product: CASRRTTGNYEQYF.

The rearrangement joins TRBV15 to TRBJ2-7, with TRBD2 matching 10 bases. The junction had 5 bases not matched to a gene; V was cut back by 0 bases and J by 3 bases. The CDR3 is 16 residues long. The germline V gene encodes CDR1 LNHNV and CDR2 YYDKDF (reference sequence). The CDR3 loop is CATSRDLSGRVYEQYF. The CDR3 DNA is TGTGCCACCAGCAGAGATTTAAGCGGGAGGGTCTACGAGCAGTACTTC.

The rearrangement links TRBV18 to TRBJ2-1; TRBD2 matches at 10 bases. The V and J ends lost 3 bases and 3 bases, in that order; junction bases with no gene match: 5. The CDR3 is 16 amino acids. CDR1 KGHSH and CDR2 LQKENI come from the germline V gene. The chain's CDR3 is CASSPQGLASYNEQFF. CDR3 nucleotides: TGTGCCAGCTCACCCCAGGGACTAGCGAGCTACAATGAGCAGTTCTTC.

V gene TRBV6-1 combines with J gene TRBJ2-5; 12 bases are a match to TRBD1. The V segment lost 8 bases and the J segment 6 bases; nucleotides outside the gene matches: 4. This CDR3 has 13 amino acids. Germline loops: CDR1 MNHNS, CDR2 SASEGT. DNA of the CDR3: TGTGCCAGCGGGACAGGGGGCTTAAAGACCCAGTACTTC. It is translated as CASGTGGLKTQYF.

This chain uses TRBV6-1 with TRBJ2-3; 16 bases are shared with TRBD2. The germline V gene encodes CDR1 MNHNS and CDR2 SASEGT. CDR3 size: 19 residues. V was pared by 3 bases and J by 0 bases, with 6 bases of the junction left unmatched. The CDR3 region is CASSEGLAGGPYSTDTQYF. CDR3 DNA sequence: TGTGCCAGCAGTGAGGGACTAGCGGGAGGGCCCTATAGCACAGATACGCAGTATTTT.

The rearrangement joins TRBV7-2 to TRBJ1-3, with D maybe TRBD1 (5 bases). V lost 2 bases, J lost 4 bases, and 18 bases lay in between. Looked up from germline, CDR1 is SGHTA and CDR2 is FQGNSA. The CDR3 is made up of 17 amino acids. The CDR3 DNA sequence: TGTGCCAGCAGCTTATGGGGGGTCGGCAACAGGGGAAACACCATATATTTT. This translates into CASSLWGVGNRGNTIYF.

The chain uses TRBV10-2 and TRBJ2-1, with D unclear. V was clipped by 2 bases and J by 15 bases, with 11 bases between them. This CDR3 has 11 amino acids. Per the germline V gene, CDR1 is WSHSY and CDR2 is SAAADI. This CDR3 is CASSERRFAFF. Written as DNA, the CDR3 is TGCGCCAGCAGTGAGAGGCGGTTCGCGTTCTTC.

This sequence joins TRBV6-5 and TRBJ2-3; 8 nucleotides agree with TRBD2. The V and J ends lost 5 bases and 6 bases, in that order; junction bases with no gene match: 10. The germline V gene has CDR1 MNHEY and CDR2 SVGAGI. CDR3 length: 15 residues. The CDR3 loop reads CASSPFTGGPDTQYF. For the CDR3, the DNA is TGTGCCAGCAGTCCCTTCACGGGAGGGCCGGATACGCAGTATTTT.

J is TRBJ2-1 and V is TRBV9; 7 nucleotides align to TRBD2. The CDR3 has 14 residues. The V segment lost 0 bases and the J segment 7 bases; nucleotides outside the gene matches: 4. Germline V gene data show CDR1 as SGDLS and CDR2 as YYNGEE. CDR3 loop: CASSVEGGSNEQFF. CDR3 DNA sequence: TGTGCCAGCAGCGTAGAAGGCGGGAGTAATGAGCAGTTCTTC.

This clone was detected only once. The chain recombines TRBV7-3 with TRBJ1-2; perhaps TRBD1 as D (6 bases). The CDR3 is 14 residues long. V lost 5 bases, J lost 7 bases, and 17 bases lay in between. CDR1 and CDR2 (germline): SGHTA, FQGTGA. The CDR3 nucleotides are TGTGCCAGCAGCCCCACAGGGTCTAGGAGTGGCTACACCTTC. Translation gives CASSPTGSRSGYTF.

V is TRBV28 and J is TRBJ1-2; TRBD1 is a possible D gene (6 bases). Germline V gene sequence: CDR1 MDHEN, CDR2 SYDVKM. This CDR3 has 14 residues. Deletions cut 6 bases from V and 4 bases from J, with 15 bases between. CDR3: CASSLTGTPYGYTF. DNA for the CDR3: TGTGCCAGCAGCCTGACCGGGACACCCTATGGCTACACCTTC.

V is TRBV29-1 and J is TRBJ1-1; TRBD1 is a possible D gene (5 bases). With 7 bases removed from V and 1 base from J, the gap between germline ends came to 13 bases. The CDR3 is 13 residues long. Germline V CDR1 and CDR2: SQVTM, ANQGSEA. The CDR3 DNA reads TGCAGCGCCTGGCCGGGGGGGAACACTGAAGCTTTCTTT. It codes for CSAWPGGNTEAFF. Full variable domain (remainder filled in from reference TRBV29-1 and TRBJ1-1): SAVISQKPSRDICQRGTSLTIQCQVDSQVTMMFWYRQQPGQSLTLIATANQGSEATYESGFVIDKFPISRPNLTFSTLTVSNMSPEDSSIYLCSAWPGGNTEAFFGQGTRLTVV.